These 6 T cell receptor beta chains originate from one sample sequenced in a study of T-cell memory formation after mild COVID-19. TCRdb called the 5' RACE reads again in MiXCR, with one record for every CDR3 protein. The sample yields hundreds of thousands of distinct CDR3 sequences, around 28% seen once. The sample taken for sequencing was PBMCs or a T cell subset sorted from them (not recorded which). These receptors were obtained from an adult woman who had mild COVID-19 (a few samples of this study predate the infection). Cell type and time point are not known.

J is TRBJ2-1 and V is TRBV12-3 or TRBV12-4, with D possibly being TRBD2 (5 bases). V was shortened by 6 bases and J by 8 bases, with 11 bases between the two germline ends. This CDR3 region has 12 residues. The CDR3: CASSAGLDEQFF. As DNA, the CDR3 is TGTGCCAGCAGCGCCGGACTCGATGAGCAGTTCTTC.

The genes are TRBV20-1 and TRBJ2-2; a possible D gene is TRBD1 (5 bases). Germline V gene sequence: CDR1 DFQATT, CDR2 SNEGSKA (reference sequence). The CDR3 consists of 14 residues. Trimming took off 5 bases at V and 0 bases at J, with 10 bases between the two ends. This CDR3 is CSARQSSNTGELFF. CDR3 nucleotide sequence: TGCAGTGCTCGACAGAGCTCGAACACCGGGGAGCTGTTTTTT.

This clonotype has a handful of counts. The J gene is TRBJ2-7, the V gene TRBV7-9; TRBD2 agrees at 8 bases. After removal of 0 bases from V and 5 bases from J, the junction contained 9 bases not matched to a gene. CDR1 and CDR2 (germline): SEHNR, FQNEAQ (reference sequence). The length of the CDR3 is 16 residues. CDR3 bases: TGTGCCAGCAGCTTAGCTCTGGGACTAGAATGGGACGAGCAGTACTTC. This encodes CASSLALGLEWDEQYF.

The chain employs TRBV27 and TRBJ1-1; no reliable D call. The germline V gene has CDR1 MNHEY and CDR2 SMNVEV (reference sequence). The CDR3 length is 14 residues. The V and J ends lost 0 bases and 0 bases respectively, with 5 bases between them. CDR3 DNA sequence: TGTGCCAGCAGTTTATCGGTTCTGAACACTGAAGCTTTCTTT. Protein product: CASSLSVLNTEAFF.

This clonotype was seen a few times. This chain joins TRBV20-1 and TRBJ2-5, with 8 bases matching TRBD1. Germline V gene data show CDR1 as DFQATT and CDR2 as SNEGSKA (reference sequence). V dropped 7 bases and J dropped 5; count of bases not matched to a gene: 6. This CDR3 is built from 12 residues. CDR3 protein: CSGDRGGETQYF. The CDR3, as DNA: TGCAGTGGAGACAGGGGCGGGGAGACCCAGTACTTC.

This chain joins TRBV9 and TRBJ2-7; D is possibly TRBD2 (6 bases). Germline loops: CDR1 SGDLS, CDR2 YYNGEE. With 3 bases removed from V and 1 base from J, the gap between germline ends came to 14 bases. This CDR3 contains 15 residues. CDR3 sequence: CASSAEEGRSYEQYF. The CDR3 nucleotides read TGTGCCAGCAGCGCCGAGGAGGGAAGATCCTACGAGCAGTACTTC.